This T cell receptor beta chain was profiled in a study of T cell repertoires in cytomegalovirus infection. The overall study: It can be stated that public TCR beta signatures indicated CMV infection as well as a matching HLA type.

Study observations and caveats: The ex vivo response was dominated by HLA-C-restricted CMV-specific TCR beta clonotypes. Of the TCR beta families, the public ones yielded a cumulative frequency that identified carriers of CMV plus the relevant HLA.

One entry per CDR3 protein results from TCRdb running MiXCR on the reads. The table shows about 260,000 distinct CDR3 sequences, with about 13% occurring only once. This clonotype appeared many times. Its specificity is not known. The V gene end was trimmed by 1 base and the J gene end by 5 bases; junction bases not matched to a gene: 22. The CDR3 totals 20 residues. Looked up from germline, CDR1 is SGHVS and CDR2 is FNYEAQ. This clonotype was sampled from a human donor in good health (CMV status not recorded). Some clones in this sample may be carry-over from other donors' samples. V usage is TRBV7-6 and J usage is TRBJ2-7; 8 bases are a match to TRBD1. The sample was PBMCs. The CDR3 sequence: CASSLVDSDRQGAPEDEQYF. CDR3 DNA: TGTGCCAGCAGCTTAGTAGATTCGGACAGGCAGGGGGCGCCGGAGGACGAGCAGTACTTC.